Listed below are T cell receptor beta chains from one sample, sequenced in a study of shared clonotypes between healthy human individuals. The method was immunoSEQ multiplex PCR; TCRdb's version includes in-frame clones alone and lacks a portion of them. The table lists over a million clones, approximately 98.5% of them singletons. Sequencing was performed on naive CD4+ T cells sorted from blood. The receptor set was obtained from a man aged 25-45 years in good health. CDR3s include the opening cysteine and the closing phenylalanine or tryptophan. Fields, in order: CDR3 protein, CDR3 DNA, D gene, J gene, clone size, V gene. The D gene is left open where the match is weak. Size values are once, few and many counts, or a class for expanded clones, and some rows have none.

cdr3_aa: CASSQSPGQGFSYGYTF
cdr3_nt: TGCGCCAGCAGCCAATCCCCGGGACAGGGGTTCTCCTATGGCTACACCTTC
d_call: TRBD1
j_call: TRBJ1-2
clone_size: NA
v_call: TRBV4-1

cdr3_aa: CASSHRDGGTNEKLFF
cdr3_nt: TGTGCCAGCAGCCACCGCGACGGGGGAACTAATGAAAAACTGTTTTTT
d_call: NA
j_call: TRBJ1-4
clone_size: once
v_call: TRBV14

cdr3_aa: CASSFRTGRAFF
cdr3_nt: TGTGCCAGCAGCTTCAGGACAGGGAGAGCTTTCTTT
d_call: TRBD1
j_call: TRBJ1-1
clone_size: NA
v_call: TRBV14

cdr3_aa: CASSPGTSAFNEQFF
cdr3_nt: TGTGCCAGCTCTCCCGGGACTAGCGCCTTTAATGAGCAGTTCTTC
d_call: TRBD2
j_call: TRBJ2-1
clone_size: once
v_call: TRBV18

cdr3_aa: CASSLYRDSTEAFF
cdr3_nt: TGTGCCAGCAGCCTTTACCGGGACAGCACTGAAGCTTTCTTT
d_call: TRBD1
j_call: TRBJ1-1
clone_size: NA
v_call: TRBV7-8

cdr3_aa: CASSARAFASTDTQYF
cdr3_nt: TGTGCCAGCAGTGCCCGGGCATTTGCTAGCACAGATACGCAGTATTTT
d_call: NA
j_call: TRBJ2-3
clone_size: NA
v_call: TRBV25-1

cdr3_aa: CASSLAVTDTQYF
cdr3_nt: TGTGCCAGCAGCTTGGCCGTGACAGATACGCAGTATTTT
d_call: NA
j_call: TRBJ2-3
clone_size: once
v_call: TRBV5-4

cdr3_aa: CASSPHAGDSSYEQYF
cdr3_nt: TGTGCCAGCAGCCCCCATGCGGGGGATAGCTCCTACGAGCAGTACTTC
d_call: TRBD2
j_call: TRBJ2-7
clone_size: NA
v_call: TRBV11-2

cdr3_aa: CASSLATGTDTQYF
cdr3_nt: TGCGCCAGCAGCTTGGCGACAGGCACAGATACGCAGTATTTT
d_call: NA
j_call: TRBJ2-3
clone_size: NA
v_call: TRBV5-1

cdr3_aa: CASSPRFQDSNQPQHF
cdr3_nt: TGTGCCAGCTCACCACGATTTCAGGATAGCAATCAGCCCCAGCATTTT
d_call: NA
j_call: TRBJ1-5
clone_size: NA
v_call: TRBV18

cdr3_aa: CASRGGTGEGSGELFF
cdr3_nt: TGTGCCAGCAGGGGCGGGACAGGGGAAGGATCCGGGGAGCTGTTTTTT
d_call: TRBD1
j_call: TRBJ2-2
clone_size: NA
v_call: TRBV6-6

cdr3_aa: CAISGRGYTDTQYF
cdr3_nt: TGTGCCATCAGTGGCAGGGGCTACACAGATACGCAGTATTTT
d_call: NA
j_call: TRBJ2-3
clone_size: NA
v_call: TRBV10-3

cdr3_aa: CSGWTSVDTQYF
cdr3_nt: TGCAGCGGATGGACTAGCGTAGATACGCAGTATTTT
d_call: TRBD2
j_call: TRBJ2-3
clone_size: NA
v_call: TRBV29-1

cdr3_aa: CASSVNVDRSGEQYF
cdr3_nt: TGTGCCAGCAGCGTCAACGTCGACAGATCTGGCGAGCAGTACTTC
d_call: NA
j_call: TRBJ2-7
clone_size: NA
v_call: TRBV9

cdr3_aa: CASRAGPEETQYF
cdr3_nt: TGTGCCAGCAGGGCGGGCCCGGAAGAGACCCAGTACTTC
d_call: NA
j_call: TRBJ2-5
clone_size: NA
v_call: TRBV6-1

cdr3_aa: CASSLAPGRSGYTF
cdr3_nt: TGTGCCAGCAGCTTGGCCCCCGGGAGATCAGGCTACACCTTC
d_call: NA
j_call: TRBJ1-2
clone_size: NA
v_call: TRBV5-4

cdr3_aa: CASSVGTGQQYF
cdr3_nt: TGTGCCAGCAGCGTCGGGACAGGGCAGCAGTACTTC
d_call: TRBD1
j_call: TRBJ2-7
clone_size: NA
v_call: TRBV9

cdr3_aa: CASRPGRPRPGEQFF
cdr3_nt: TGTGCCAGCAGACCGGGACGGCCTCGACCGGGTGAGCAGTTCTTC
d_call: NA
j_call: TRBJ2-1
clone_size: once
v_call: TRBV28

cdr3_aa: CASSTTSRGDYGYTF
cdr3_nt: TGTGCCAGCAGCACCACCTCGAGGGGTGACTATGGCTACACCTTC
d_call: NA
j_call: TRBJ1-2
clone_size: few
v_call: TRBV5-4

cdr3_aa: CASSLAASTDTQYF
cdr3_nt: TGTGCCAGCAGCCTAGCGGCAAGCACAGATACGCAGTATTTT
d_call: TRBD2
j_call: TRBJ2-3
clone_size: NA
v_call: TRBV9

cdr3_aa: CSVLKGTPAYEQYF
cdr3_nt: TGCAGCGTCCTAAAGGGGACACCCGCCTACGAGCAGTACTTC
d_call: NA
j_call: TRBJ2-7
clone_size: NA
v_call: TRBV29-1

cdr3_aa: CASSVRPAQSETQYF
cdr3_nt: TGTGCCAGCAGCGTACGCCCCGCCCAGTCAGAGACCCAGTACTTC
d_call: NA
j_call: TRBJ2-5
clone_size: NA
v_call: TRBV9

cdr3_aa: CASRPTGTGELFF
cdr3_nt: TGTGCCAGCAGGCCTACAGGGACCGGGGAGCTGTTTTTT
d_call: NA
j_call: TRBJ2-2
clone_size: NA
v_call: TRBV6-1

cdr3_aa: CASGTGPRSYEQYF
cdr3_nt: TGTGCCAGCGGTACGGGACCAAGGTCCTACGAGCAGTACTTC
d_call: NA
j_call: TRBJ2-7
clone_size: NA
v_call: TRBV28

cdr3_aa: CASSARTANTEAFF
cdr3_nt: TGTGCCAGCAGCGCCCGGACAGCGAACACTGAAGCTTTCTTT
d_call: NA
j_call: TRBJ1-1
clone_size: NA
v_call: TRBV7-9

cdr3_aa: CASTLADPSYNEQFF
cdr3_nt: TGTGCCAGCACCTTAGCGGATCCCTCCTACAATGAGCAGTTCTTC
d_call: NA
j_call: TRBJ2-1
clone_size: NA
v_call: TRBV6-6

cdr3_aa: CASWLGADAEAFF
cdr3_nt: TGTGCCAGTTGGTTGGGGGCAGATGCTGAAGCTTTCTTT
d_call: NA
j_call: TRBJ1-1
clone_size: NA
v_call: TRBV19

cdr3_aa: CASSERGPSYEQYF
cdr3_nt: TGTGCCAGCAGTGAAAGGGGGCCTTCCTACGAGCAGTACTTC
d_call: TRBD1
j_call: TRBJ2-7
clone_size: NA
v_call: TRBV6-1

cdr3_aa: CASSLLGDPGAQYF
cdr3_nt: TGTGCCAGCAGCCTACTAGGCGACCCTGGGGCCCAGTACTTC
d_call: NA
j_call: TRBJ2-5
clone_size: NA
v_call: TRBV5-4

cdr3_aa: CASSQGTGGDWYEQYF
cdr3_nt: TGCGCCAGCAGCCAAGGCACAGGGGGCGATTGGTACGAGCAGTACTTC
d_call: TRBD1
j_call: TRBJ2-7
clone_size: once
v_call: TRBV4-3

cdr3_aa: CASSPGTQSYNEQFF
cdr3_nt: TGCGCCAGTTCCCCCGGGACGCAATCCTACAATGAGCAGTTCTTC
d_call: NA
j_call: TRBJ2-1
clone_size: once
v_call: TRBV5-1

cdr3_aa: CASSYGGLSGNTIYF
cdr3_nt: TGTGCCAGCAGTTACGGAGGGTTATCTGGAAACACCATATATTTT
d_call: NA
j_call: TRBJ1-3
clone_size: once
v_call: TRBV6-5

cdr3_aa: CATGTTNTGELFF
cdr3_nt: TGCGCCACTGGGACAACGAACACCGGGGAGCTGTTTTTT
d_call: NA
j_call: TRBJ2-2
clone_size: once
v_call: TRBV5-1

cdr3_aa: CASSLGQKNTGELFF
cdr3_nt: TGTGCCAGCAGCTTGGGACAGAAGAACACCGGGGAGCTGTTTTTT
d_call: TRBD1
j_call: TRBJ2-2
clone_size: once
v_call: TRBV7-9

cdr3_aa: CAWAGGGYGYTF
cdr3_nt: TGTGCCTGGGCAGGGGGCGGCTATGGCTACACCTTC
d_call: TRBD1
j_call: TRBJ1-2
clone_size: NA
v_call: TRBV30

cdr3_aa: CASSLYLGAIGGVYEQYF
cdr3_nt: TGTGCCAGCAGTTTATACCTGGGGGCTATAGGAGGGGTCTACGAGCAGTACTTC
d_call: NA
j_call: TRBJ2-7
clone_size: NA
v_call: TRBV27

cdr3_aa: CASKSQGDTEAFF
cdr3_nt: TGTGCCAGCAAATCACAGGGTGACACTGAAGCTTTCTTT
d_call: NA
j_call: TRBJ1-1
clone_size: NA
v_call: TRBV2

cdr3_aa: CASSLGSRDRYTGELFF
cdr3_nt: TGTGCCAGCAGCTTGGGATCCCGGGACAGATACACCGGGGAGCTGTTTTTT
d_call: TRBD1
j_call: TRBJ2-2
clone_size: NA
v_call: TRBV5-5

cdr3_aa: CASRRDRGRLLYHEQYF
cdr3_nt: TGTGCCAGCAGACGGGACAGGGGGCGCCTTTTGTACCACGAGCAGTACTTC
d_call: TRBD1
j_call: TRBJ2-7
clone_size: NA
v_call: TRBV28

cdr3_aa: CASSFKAGIGNTIYF
cdr3_nt: TGTGCCAGCAGTTTCAAGGCAGGTATCGGAAACACCATATATTTT
d_call: NA
j_call: TRBJ1-3
clone_size: NA
v_call: TRBV27

cdr3_aa: CASRSTSGRAYNEQFF
cdr3_nt: TGTGCCAGCAGATCCACTAGCGGGAGGGCCTACAATGAGCAGTTCTTC
d_call: TRBD2
j_call: TRBJ2-1
clone_size: NA
v_call: TRBV2

cdr3_aa: CASRHGTGPSYEQYF
cdr3_nt: TGCGCCAGCAGGCACGGGACAGGCCCATCCTACGAGCAGTACTTC
d_call: TRBD1
j_call: TRBJ2-7
clone_size: NA
v_call: TRBV5-1

cdr3_aa: CASRVSPREDYEQYF
cdr3_nt: TGCGCCAGCAGGGTATCTCCCCGGGAGGACTACGAGCAGTACTTC
d_call: TRBD2
j_call: TRBJ2-7
clone_size: NA
v_call: TRBV5-1

cdr3_aa: CASSLGPPNQETQYF
cdr3_nt: TGTGCCAGCAGCCTGGGCCCTCCCAACCAAGAGACCCAGTACTTC
d_call: NA
j_call: TRBJ2-5
clone_size: NA
v_call: TRBV5-4

cdr3_aa: CASGGLGTEAFF
cdr3_nt: TGTGCCAGCGGTGGTCTCGGCACTGAAGCTTTCTTT
d_call: NA
j_call: TRBJ1-1
clone_size: NA
v_call: TRBV11-1

cdr3_aa: CASSPRGSGRSTDTQYF
cdr3_nt: TGTGCCAGCAGCCCGAGGGGTAGCGGGAGATCCACAGATACGCAGTATTTT
d_call: TRBD2
j_call: TRBJ2-3
clone_size: NA
v_call: TRBV7-6

cdr3_aa: CASSDRGGNYEQYF
cdr3_nt: TGTGCCAGCAGCGACCGGGGCGGGAACTACGAGCAGTACTTC
d_call: NA
j_call: TRBJ2-7
clone_size: once
v_call: TRBV7-2

cdr3_aa: CASSRGDRRRKETQYF
cdr3_nt: TGTGCCAGCAGCCGAGGGGACAGGCGGAGAAAAGAGACCCAGTACTTC
d_call: TRBD1
j_call: TRBJ2-5
clone_size: NA
v_call: TRBV7-8

cdr3_aa: CSVTGTVGYTF
cdr3_nt: TGCAGCGTTACCGGGACAGTCGGCTACACCTTC
d_call: TRBD1
j_call: TRBJ1-2
clone_size: NA
v_call: TRBV29-1

cdr3_aa: CATTPRLAGGTGELFF
cdr3_nt: TGTGCCACCACACCGAGGCTAGCGGGAGGTACCGGGGAGCTGTTTTTT
d_call: TRBD2
j_call: TRBJ2-2
clone_size: NA
v_call: TRBV5-4

cdr3_aa: CASSARDRVRATEAFF
cdr3_nt: TGTGCCAGCAGCGCCCGGGACAGGGTGAGGGCCACTGAAGCTTTCTTT
d_call: TRBD1
j_call: TRBJ1-1
clone_size: NA
v_call: TRBV9

cdr3_aa: CASSQLKGQGANEQFF
cdr3_nt: TGTGCCAGCTCTCAGTTGAAGGGACAGGGGGCGAATGAGCAGTTCTTC
d_call: TRBD1
j_call: TRBJ2-1
clone_size: NA
v_call: TRBV18

cdr3_aa: CASSVDPGLDNEQFF
cdr3_nt: TGTGCCAGCAGCGTAGACCCGGGACTTGACAATGAGCAGTTCTTC
d_call: NA
j_call: TRBJ2-1
clone_size: once
v_call: TRBV9

cdr3_aa: CAWSPGTGRNYGYTF
cdr3_nt: TGTGCCTGGAGCCCCGGGACAGGAAGGAACTATGGCTACACCTTC
d_call: TRBD1
j_call: TRBJ1-2
clone_size: NA
v_call: TRBV30

cdr3_aa: CASSQRTGTSFSEQYF
cdr3_nt: TGTGCCAGCAGCCAACGCACCGGGACTAGCTTCAGCGAGCAGTACTTC
d_call: TRBD2
j_call: TRBJ2-7
clone_size: NA
v_call: TRBV7-9

cdr3_aa: CASGQTLYGYTF
cdr3_nt: TGTGCCAGCGGACAAACCCTATATGGCTACACCTTC
d_call: NA
j_call: TRBJ1-2
clone_size: NA
v_call: TRBV2

cdr3_aa: CSAQGNEQFF
cdr3_nt: TGCAGTGCGCAGGGGAATGAGCAGTTCTTC
d_call: NA
j_call: TRBJ2-1
clone_size: NA
v_call: TRBV20-1

cdr3_aa: CASSYMRPSSGNTIYF
cdr3_nt: TGTGCCAGCAGTTACATGCGGCCGAGCTCTGGAAACACCATATATTTT
d_call: NA
j_call: TRBJ1-3
clone_size: NA
v_call: TRBV6-5

cdr3_aa: CASSEGEDNEQFF
cdr3_nt: TGTGCCAGCAGTGAGGGAGAGGACAATGAGCAGTTCTTC
d_call: NA
j_call: TRBJ2-1
clone_size: NA
v_call: TRBV2

cdr3_aa: CAISEYGQGLSTEAFF
cdr3_nt: TGTGCCATCAGTGAGTATGGACAGGGTTTATCCACTGAAGCTTTCTTT
d_call: TRBD1
j_call: TRBJ1-1
clone_size: NA
v_call: TRBV10-3